One sample yielded the 23 T cell receptor beta chains listed below, sequenced in a study of cytomegalovirus exposure and HLA in healthy donors. The PCR contained 60 Vbeta and 13 Jbeta primers. Assay used: immunoSEQ multiplex PCR; TCRdb lists only in-frame clones, some missing. The table records some 130,000 clones, around four fifths of them present only once. Sequencing was performed on PBMCs. Receptors originate from a male donor in good health and CMV-seropositive.

This clone has a handful of counts. The chain uses TRBV9 and TRBJ1-1; no firm D call. The germline gives CDR1 SGDLS, CDR2 YYNGEE. Trimming left V 0 bases short and J 7 bases short, with 13 bases between. This CDR3 is built from 14 residues. CDR3 coding DNA: TGTGCCAGCAGCGTAGTCTCCCAAACGGTTGAAGCTTTCTTT. Residues: CASSVVSQTVEAFF. The full variable domain, with the rest looked up from reference TRBV9 and TRBJ1-1, is DSGVTQTPKHLITATGQRVTLRCSPRSGDLSVYWYQQSLDQGLQFLIQYYNGEERAKGNILERFSAQQFPDLHSELNLSSLELGDSALYFCASSVVSQTVEAFFGQGTRLTVV.

The J gene is TRBJ2-7, the V gene TRBV11-2; 8 bases map to TRBD1. There are 14 residues in the CDR3. Germline V gives CDR1 SGHAT, CDR2 FQNNGV. J lost 2 bases, V lost 3 bases, and 3 bases had no gene match. The CDR3 DNA sequence: TGTGCCAGCAGCTTTGGGACAGGACCCTACGAGCAGTACTTC. Translated: CASSFGTGPYEQYF.

The rearrangement joins TRBV5-6 to TRBJ2-1; TRBD1 aligns across 9 bases. Germline V lookup: CDR1 SGHDT, CDR2 YYEEEE. The CDR3 contains 16 residues. Trimming took 4 bases from V and 2 from J; bases not matched to a gene: 7. The CDR3 DNA reads as TGTGCCAGCAGCGCAGGGACAGGGTTCGCCTACAATGAGCAGTTCTTC. This codes for CASSAGTGFAYNEQFF.

The CDR3 region has the DNA TGTGCCAGCAGTTGGGGGACTAGCACCGGGGAGCTGTTTTTT. Translated: CASSWGTSTGELFF. This rearrangement joins TRBV28 to TRBJ2-2, with 8 bases fitting TRBD2. CDR1 is MDHEN and CDR2 is SYDVKM in the germline V gene. The CDR3 consists of 14 residues. The V and J ends lost 4 bases and 4 bases, in that order; junction bases with no gene match: 2.

The V gene is TRBV30, the J gene TRBJ1-5, with D possibly being TRBD1 (5 bases). The CDR3 covers 17 residues. The germline V gene has CDR1 GTSNPN and CDR2 SVGIG (reference sequence). V lost 3 bases to trimming and J lost 0 bases, with 18 bases between them. CDR3 nucleotides: TGTGCCTGGAGCTCCCGTACCGGACATTATAGCAATCAGCCCCAGCATTTT. Its translation: CAWSSRTGHYSNQPQHF.

J is TRBJ2-3 and V is TRBV5-8; TRBD1 might be the D (5 bases). The CDR3 runs to 14 residues. The V gene's germline CDR1 is SGHTS and CDR2 YDEGEE. V dropped 5 bases and J dropped 0 bases, with 10 bases sitting between them. CDR3 DNA: TGTGCCAGCAGGGGGCGGCTGAGCACAGATACGCAGTATTTT. Protein: CASRGRLSTDTQYF.

For the CDR3, the DNA is TGTGCCAGCAGCCCCCAATCCACAGATACGCAGTATTTT. As protein: CASSPQSTDTQYF. This chain links TRBV28 with TRBJ2-3; D is unresolved. CDR1 MDHEN and CDR2 SYDVKM come from the germline V gene. Trimming shortened V by 6 bases and J by 2 bases, and 9 bases separated the two germline ends. This CDR3 is 13 amino acids long.

This chain joins TRBV7-2 and TRBJ2-1, with D maybe TRBD2 (6 bases). Trimming took off 5 bases at V and 1 base at J, with 18 bases between the two ends. CDR3 length equals 17 residues. Looked up from germline, CDR1 is SGHTA and CDR2 is FQGNSA. The CDR3 coding sequence is TGTGCCAGCAGCCCCCCGGGTAGGGCGGGATCCTACAATGAGCAGTTCTTC. It translates to CASSPPGRAGSYNEQFF.

The V and J genes are TRBV29-1 and TRBJ1-1; D is possibly TRBD1 (5 bases). V lost 4 bases and J 2 bases, leaving 8 bases between the germline ends. The CDR3 sequence is 12 residues long. Germline CDR1 and CDR2: SQVTM and ANQGSEA. CDR3: CSVVGDNTEAFF. In DNA form, the CDR3 reads TGCAGCGTTGTAGGGGATAACACTGAAGCTTTCTTT.

The CDR3: CASSPLGGYTEAFF. CDR3 DNA: TGTGCCAGCAGCCCGCTCGGGGGGTACACTGAAGCTTTCTTT. The chain carries TRBV9 and TRBJ1-1; D possibly corresponds to TRBD1 (5 bases). CDR1 is SGDLS, CDR2 YYNGEE, per germline. The CDR3 contains 14 residues. Trimming took off 4 bases at V and 3 bases at J, with 13 bases between the two ends.

This chain connects TRBV7-2 to TRBJ2-7; TRBD2 agrees at 12 bases. Germline V CDR1 and CDR2: SGHTA, FQGNSA. V dropped 5 bases and J dropped 2; count of bases not matched to a gene: 10. This CDR3 has 17 residues. CDR3 loop: CASSPGLAGPRAYEQYF. CDR3 in DNA: TGTGCCAGCAGCCCGGGACTAGCGGGCCCTAGAGCCTACGAGCAGTACTTC.

V and J are TRBV11-2 and TRBJ1-2; D call uncertain. The CDR3 covers 14 residues. V dropped 0 bases and J dropped 2 bases, with 7 bases sitting between them. Germline CDR1 SGHAT, CDR2 FQNNGV. The CDR3 here is CASSLEPSNYGYTF. The CDR3 DNA is TGTGCCAGCAGCTTAGAACCGAGCAACTATGGCTACACCTTC.

The V call is TRBV5-4, the J call TRBJ2-1; 8 bases match TRBD2. The V gene's germline CDR1 is SGHNT and CDR2 YYREEE (reference sequence). Unmatched junction bases numbered 2, after V lost 1 base and J lost 8 bases. The CDR3 spans 13 residues. The DNA for the CDR3 is TGTGCCAGCAGCTTGTCCGGGAGGGATGAGCAGTTCTTC. Translated, it gives CASSLSGRDEQFF.

The chain employs TRBV28 and TRBJ1-1, with D unclear. This CDR3 spans 17 amino acids. The V gene's germline CDR1 is MDHEN and CDR2 SYDVKM. V was pared by 1 base and J by 1 base, with 16 bases between. CDR3 bases: TGTGCCAGCAGTTTATTCACCCGCCCGGGGTGGAACACTGAAGCTTTCTTT. Its protein product is CASSLFTRPGWNTEAFF.

Only a few counts were recorded for this clone. The chain is built from TRBV7-8 and TRBJ2-4; TRBD1 matches 12 bases. Germline V gives CDR1 SGHVS, CDR2 FQNEAQ. The CDR3 covers 20 residues. V was clipped by 4 bases and J by 0 bases; unmatched bases: 13. CDR3 sequence (DNA): TGTGCCAGCAGCTCCCTAAGGATGGGACAGGGGGCCCTAGCCAAAAACATTCAGTACTTC. As protein: CASSSLRMGQGALAKNIQYF. The variable domain in full, with the rest retrieved from reference TRBV7-8 and TRBJ2-4, is GAGVSQSPRYKVAKRGQDVALRCDPISGHVSLFWYQQALGQGPEFLTYFQNEAQLDKSGLPSDRFFAERPEGSVSTLKIQRTQQEDSAVYLCASSSLRMGQGALAKNIQYFGAGTRLSVL.

This clone has just one count. The chain uses TRBV7-9 and TRBJ2-7; perhaps TRBD2 as D (6 bases). V dropped 3 bases and J dropped 5 bases, with 14 bases sitting between them. The CDR3 has 14 amino acids. The V gene's germline CDR1 is SEHNR and CDR2 FQNEAQ (reference sequence). The CDR3, as DNA: TGTGCCAGCAGCTTCAGGGACTCTTGGGACGAGCAGTACTTC. Translation gives CASSFRDSWDEQYF.

The genes are TRBV18 and TRBJ2-3, with no clear D. The CDR3 spans 10 residues. Germline CDR1 reads KGHSH; CDR2 reads LQKENI. V gave up 6 bases and J gave up 5 bases, with 3 bases separating them. The CDR3 DNA reads TGTGCCAGCTCCGGAGATACGCAGTATTTT. Amino acids: CASSGDTQYF.

The chain is built from TRBV28 and TRBJ2-1; a weak D match, TRBD2 (6 bases). The CDR3 contains 16 residues. Looked up from germline, CDR1 is MDHEN and CDR2 is SYDVKM. V dropped 4 bases and J dropped 7 bases, with 20 bases sitting between them. CDR3 loop: CASSWTWDSPGNEQFF. The DNA of the CDR3 is TGTGCCAGCAGTTGGACCTGGGACTCCCCCGGGAATGAGCAGTTCTTC.

This chain connects TRBV4-2 to TRBJ2-2; D is ambiguous. Germline V gives CDR1 LGHNA, CDR2 YNFKEQ. The CDR3 contains 15 residues. V gave up 0 bases and J gave up 4 bases, with 9 bases separating them. CDR3 bases: TGTGCCAGCAGCCAAGACTATCGCCCCACCGGGGAGCTGTTTTTT. Translating it yields CASSQDYRPTGELFF.

The rearrangement uses TRBV28 and TRBJ2-7, with 9 bases matching TRBD1. The germline gives CDR1 MDHEN, CDR2 SYDVKM. With V trimmed by 6 bases and J by 1 base, 1 base remained unmatched. The CDR3 has 13 residues. The DNA of the CDR3 is TGTGCCAGCAGGACAGGGGGGTCCTACGAGCAGTACTTC. This gives the protein CASRTGGSYEQYF.

The CDR3 region is CASSHSGTGNEQYF. The CDR3 DNA reads as TGTGCCAGCAGCCACTCCGGGACAGGGAACGAGCAGTACTTC. The chain uses TRBV14 and TRBJ2-7, with 9 bases lining up with TRBD1. Trimming at V came to 3 bases and at J to 5 bases, leaving 5 bases not matched to a gene. From germline, CDR1 is SGHDN and CDR2 FVKESK. This CDR3 spans 14 amino acids.

The V call is TRBV7-2, the J call TRBJ1-5; the match to TRBD1 covers 9 bases. Germline CDR1 and CDR2: SGHTA and FQGNSA. V was pared by 5 bases and J by 4 bases, with 6 bases of the junction left unmatched. The CDR3 is made up of 15 amino acids. CDR3 amino acids: CASSPYRGQNQPQHF. The CDR3 DNA follows: TGTGCCAGCAGCCCCTACAGGGGGCAGAATCAGCCCCAGCATTTT.

This chain joins TRBV7-9 and TRBJ2-2, with 7 bases that match TRBD1. CDR1 SEHNR and CDR2 FQNEAQ come from the germline V gene (reference sequence). J lost 1 base, V lost 10 bases, and 9 bases had no gene match. The CDR3 covers 15 residues. The chain's CDR3 is CAIGWGTVNTGELFF. For the CDR3, the DNA is TGTGCCATAGGATGGGGGACAGTGAACACCGGGGAGCTGTTTTTT.